This TCR beta chain was obtained from a study of blood T cell repertoires in COVID-19 (dated by TCRdb to 2018 to 2020). The study in broad terms: Samples from collaborators originated in the United States, Italy and Spain and spanned both the acute and convalescent phases of COVID-19. The prospective study material was composed of cDNA or gDNA derived from T cells, B-cell-depleted T cells, or PBMCs. The dataset comprised deeply sampled blood TCRbeta repertoires from subjects exposed to, actively infected with, or recovered from COVID-19. A freely available public database, intended as a resource for researchers studying the immune response to SARS-CoV-2, is where the repertoires were released. The samples were drawn from the first 160 participants of the ongoing ImmuneRACE study and from 1,254 subjects provided by 6 global collaborators. Nearly every sample came with metadata listing a de-identified subject ID, COVID-19 status, age in years and sex. HLA class I and class II types, where available, came from metadata supplied by the sample provider rather than from assay-based typing. Broader findings and caveats from the paper: Clinical and demographic metadata were provided uncurated, with the amount varying by source and participant.

About this clone: Its target antigen remains unknown. Qualities for individual bases were not recorded, and no much larger clone is one base off.

One collaborating source in Seattle enrolled patients while the patients were actively infected and followed the patients over time throughout the course of disease. Collaborating institutions collected whole blood in K2EDTA tubes following their own protocols. For TCRbeta analysis, collaborators shipped samples as frozen whole blood, isolated PBMCs, or DNA extracted from either of those sample types. V is clipped by 6 bases and J by 2 bases, and the sequence between their germline boundaries is 5 bases long. Counted from cysteine to phenylalanine, this CDR3 has 11 amino acids. Only CDR3 DNA is held: 33 bases, read in frame from base 1. From the germline V gene, CDR1 is WSHSY and CDR2 is SAAADI. The immunoSEQ Assay, a bias-controlled multiplex PCR, was used to amplify TCRbeta CDR3 regions from genomic DNA. The paper's data handling went like this. Within the assay, amplification of reference gene primers was used to estimate how many nucleated cells each sample contained. To quantify the absolute abundance of each unique TCRbeta CDR3 rearrangement, sequence reads were collapsed and filtered. For each sample, productive Simpson clonality was calculated as the square root of Simpson's diversity index over productive rearrangements. TCRdb obtained this table from immuneACCESS and retained in-frame rearrangements with V and J assigned. These tables miss some clones; where compared with another copy, unresolved V genes account for less than half of the shortfall, and the remainder is unexplained. Clonal size and the V and J genes are those of that table, whereas D and trimming came from the DNA. For this sample there are 120,000 or so clones; 81% appear just once. Clones ranked in the top ten supply 17% of the sample.

Sequenced input: peripheral blood. The clonotype originates from a man between 25 and 39 years old with COVID-19, enrolled during active disease. The sequence links TRBV10-2 to TRBJ2-7; there is no confident call for the D gene. The DNA reads as follows: TGCGCCAGCAGAGCCGCCTACGAGCAGTACTTC. Protein translation: CASRAAYEQYF.